The T cell receptor beta chain described here comes from a study of T cell responses to AZD1222 COVID-19 vaccine. Points from the study as a whole: Most donors were white British and more were female, and clonal diversity was possibly underestimated. Spike-specific TCR depth and breadth grew after two AZD1222 doses.

V was trimmed by 6 bases and J by 3 bases, leaving 12 bases between them. Germline loops: CDR1 MNHEY, CDR2 SVGEGT. This CDR3 comprises 15 residues. Generated by immunoSEQ multiplex PCR, the TCRdb table keeps only in-frame clones and is missing some. This table holds about 120,000 clones, approximately 92% found once. A remark on this clone: Antigen specificity is unknown.

V usage is TRBV6-2 or TRBV6-3 and J usage is TRBJ1-6, with a weak D call TRBD1 (5 bases). This receptor was taken from an adult in good health. The material sequenced was peripheral blood, taken on day 0 of AZD1222 vaccination. The CDR3 region is CASSPARDYNSPLHF. CDR3 bases: TGTGCCAGCAGCCCCGCCAGGGACTATAATTCACCCCTCCACTTT.